This passage covers 10 T cell receptor beta chains from one sample sequenced in a study of low-dose radiotherapy and immunotherapy resistance in tumors. cDNA synthesis used a TRAV/TRBV-specific primer set for both chains. A constant-region primer paired with the V-primer adapter amplified TCRs over approximately 18 PCR cycles. TCRdb reanalysed the reads using MiXCR and keeps one entry per CDR3 protein. There are some 60,000 distinct CDR3 sequences in the sample; roughly 29% occur only once, and less than 8% lies in the top ten. As to time point: before trial treatment. Here the sequenced sample was PBMCs, taken before treatment. These receptor sequences come from a male donor with rectosigmoid adenocarcinoma.

This clonotype occurred many times. The chain is built from TRBV7-2 and TRBJ2-1; D possibly corresponds to TRBD1 (6 bases). Germline V gene sequence: CDR1 SGHTA, CDR2 FQGNSA. CDR3 length equals 15 residues. V lost 4 bases and J 0 bases, leaving 10 bases between the germline ends. The CDR3 loop is CASSSWTDSYNEQFF. The CDR3 DNA reads TGTGCCAGCAGCTCCTGGACAGACTCCTACAATGAGCAGTTCTTC.

The V call is TRBV28, the J call TRBJ2-2, with 7 bases identical to TRBD1. V shed 6 bases, J shed 3 bases, and the junction held 4 bases outside the gene matches. Germline loops: CDR1 MDHEN, CDR2 SYDVKM. CDR3 size: 14 residues. For the CDR3, the DNA is TGTGCCAGCAGACGGACAGGCTACACCGGGGAGCTGTTTTTT. This encodes CASRRTGYTGELFF.

This clonotype was detected many times. One junction end does not reproduce the germline sequence, and a read error may be involved. The chain uses TRBV5-1 and TRBJ1-1; the D gene is possibly TRBD1 (6 bases). The CDR3 has 14 amino acids. Per germline, CDR1 SGHRS and CDR2 YFSETQ. The CDR3 bases are TGCGCCAGCAGCTTGGCCGGAAGGGACACGGAAGCTTTCTTT. Translating it yields CASSLAGRDTEAFF.

On this clonotype: With only one base between it and a far larger clone, this is likely a read error. The chain carries TRBV6-6 and TRBJ1-1, with TRBD1 identical over 7 bases. V shed 5 bases and J 0 bases; nucleotides not matched to a gene: 12. Per the germline V gene, CDR1 is MNHNY and CDR2 is SVGAGI (reference sequence). This CDR3 comprises 17 residues. Here the CDR3 reads CASSGTVQQMMNTEAFF. For the CDR3, the DNA is TGTGCCAGCAGTGGGACAGTGCAACAAATGATGAACACTGAAGCTTTCTTT.

V is TRBV14 and J is TRBJ2-1; TRBD1 or TRBD2 may be the D gene (5 bases each). Per the germline V gene, CDR1 is SGHDN and CDR2 is FVKESK. This CDR3 spans 16 amino acids. Trimming removed 4 bases at V and 10 bases at J, with 23 bases between. CDR3 coding DNA: TGTGCCAGCAGCCGCGGAACCGGGACCCTCTCCTACGAGCAGTTCTTC. It yields the protein CASSRGTGTLSYEQFF. The entire variable domain, with the rest obtained from reference TRBV14 and TRBJ2-1, is as follows: EAGVTQFPSHSVIEKGQTVTLRCDPISGHDNLYWYRRVMGKEIKFLLHFVKESKQDESGMPNNRFLAERTGGTYSTLKVQPAELEDSGVYFCASSRGTGTLSYEQFFGPGTRLTVL.

There are many counts of this clonotype. The chain combines TRBV4-2 with TRBJ2-3, with D hard to call. CDR1 is LGHNA and CDR2 is YNFKEQ in the germline V gene. The ends were cut back, 4 bases at V and 3 bases at J, with 2 bases in the middle. The CDR3 is 11 amino acids. CDR3 residues: CASSRTDTQYF. The CDR3 nucleotides read TGTGCCAGCAGCCGAACAGATACGCAGTATTTT.

The chain links TRBV20-1 to TRBJ1-2; no firm D call. CDR3 length: 12 amino acids. The germline V and J ends were trimmed by 6 bases and 4 bases, with 12 bases remaining between them. Germline assignment: CDR1 DFQATT and CDR2 SNEGSKA (reference sequence). The CDR3 DNA follows: TGCAGTGCCAGACCAGTACTCTATGGCTACACCTTC. It codes for CSARPVLYGYTF.

DNA of the CDR3: TGTGCCACCAGTGATCGACAGGGGAGGAGAACAGATACGCAGTATTTT. It codes for CATSDRQGRRTDTQYF. This chain uses TRBV24-1 with TRBJ2-3, with TRBD1 identical over 8 bases. The V gene's germline CDR1 is KGHDR and CDR2 SFDVKD. Trimming took 3 bases from V and 3 from J; bases not matched to a gene: 7. CDR3 size: 16 residues.

By share, this clonotype ranks as medium-sized. This chain connects TRBV29-1 to TRBJ1-5, with D possibly TRBD1 on 5 matching bases. In germline, CDR1 is SQVTM, CDR2 ANQGSEA. Trimming shortened V by 4 bases and J by 2 bases, and 12 bases separated the two germline ends. There are 14 residues in the CDR3. The CDR3 loop reads CSVAGAAGNQPQHF. In nucleotides, the CDR3 is TGCAGCGTTGCTGGGGCCGCGGGCAATCAGCCCCAGCATTTT.

This clonotype was counted only a few times. This rearrangement joins TRBV5-3 to TRBJ2-1; D may correspond to TRBD1 or TRBD2 (5 bases each). TRBV5-3 is placed among ORFs of uncertain function. This CDR3 has 17 residues. V lost 4 bases, J lost 0 bases, and 17 bases lay in between. CDR3 bases: TGTGCCAGAAGCCCCCCTTGGGCAGGGAGCTCCTACAATGAGCAGTTCTTC. It codes for CARSPPWAGSSYNEQFF.